The 11 T cell receptor beta chains in this list originate from one sample, sequenced in a study of breast tumors, draining lymph nodes, adjacent tissues. Breast cancer patients provided tissue from their axillary draining lymph nodes. TCRdb re-called the multiplex PCR reads through MiXCR, storing one row per CDR3 protein. The sample holds 130,000 or so distinct CDR3 sequences; around a third are singletons and the top ten take about 2.5%. What was sequenced was axillary lymph node tissue. Receptors were obtained from a female donor with breast cancer. Some clones in this sample may be carry-over from other donors' samples.

A few counts support this clonotype. One junction end does not reproduce the germline sequence, and a read error may be involved. The V call is TRBV7-9, the J call TRBJ1-2; D uncertain. CDR1 and CDR2 from the germline V gene are SEHNR and FQNEAQ (reference sequence). The CDR3 runs to 15 residues. In DNA form, the CDR3 reads TGTGCCAGCAGTCTATTATTGGGATTTATCGATGGCTACCCCTTC. Translating it yields CASSLLLGFIDGYPF.

This clonotype was recorded many times. The chain employs TRBV12-3 or TRBV12-4 and TRBJ2-2, with TRBD2 as a possible D gene (7 bases). The V end lost 3 bases, the J end lost 0 bases, and 11 bases lay between the germline ends. CDR3 length equals 16 residues. The CDR3 loop reads CASSLGAGANTGELFF. The CDR3, as DNA: TGTGCCAGCAGTTTGGGGGCGGGGGCGAACACCGGGGAGCTGTTTTTT.

The sample holds many counts of this clonotype. The chain joins TRBV6-6 to TRBJ1-6, with D tentatively TRBD1 (5 bases). The V end lost 5 bases, the J end lost 4 bases, and 18 bases lay between the germline ends. In germline, CDR1 is MNHNY, CDR2 SVGAGI (reference sequence). The CDR3 runs 17 residues. The CDR3 spells CASSPTPPGLYNSPLHF. The CDR3 DNA reads TGTGCCAGCAGTCCCACGCCCCCGGGACTATATAATTCACCCCTCCACTTT.

This clonotype was counted a single time. V and J are TRBV15 and TRBJ2-5, with a possible D match to TRBD2 (6 bases). The CDR3 consists of 13 residues. V was shortened by 5 bases and J by 2 bases, with 9 bases between the two germline ends. Germline values: CDR1 LNHNV, CDR2 YYDKDF (reference sequence). The CDR3 reads CATSGGRQETQYF. For the CDR3, the DNA is TGTGCCACCAGCGGAGGGCGGCAAGAGACCCAGTACTTC.

This clonotype was found many times. V is TRBV2 and J is TRBJ1-2; TRBD1 might be the D (5 bases). Germline V CDR1 and CDR2: SNHLY, FYNNEI. V was pared by 6 bases and J by 7 bases, with 15 bases between. The CDR3 has 13 amino acids. The CDR3 spells CASRGLGVFGYTF. CDR3 in DNA: TGTGCCAGCAGGGGACTCGGTGTTTTTGGCTACACCTTC. Full variable domain (rest looked up from reference TRBV2 and TRBJ1-2): EPEVTQTPSHQVTQMGQEVILRCVPISNHLYFYWYRQILGQKVEFLVSFYNNEISEKSEIFDDQFSVERPDGSNFTLKIRSTKLEDSAMYFCASRGLGVFGYTFGSGTRLTVV.

With respect to this clonotype: Compared with germline, one end of the junction differs, possibly owing to a read error. The V and J genes are TRBV5-1 and TRBJ2-7, with D tentatively TRBD2 (6 bases). This CDR3 spans 14 amino acids. Germline CDR1 SGHRS, CDR2 YFSETQ. The CDR3 sequence is CASSSRGVSYEQCF. CDR3 bases: TGCGCCAGCAGCTCGCGGGGAGTATCCTACGAGCAGTGCTTC.

There are many counts of this clonotype. The chain recombines TRBV30 with TRBJ1-6, with a weak D call TRBD1 (6 bases). Germline V CDR1 and CDR2: GTSNPN, SVGIG (reference sequence). Trimming took off 8 bases at V and 6 bases at J, with 11 bases between the two ends. This CDR3 has 12 amino acids. For the CDR3, the DNA is TGTGCCCGGGGACAAGTTAATTCACCCCTCCACTTT. Its translation: CARGQVNSPLHF. The full variable domain, completed using reference TRBV30 and TRBJ1-6, is SQTIHQWPATLVQPVGSPLSLECTVEGTSNPNLYWYRQAAGRGLQLLFYSVGIGQISSEVPQNLSASRPQDRQFILSSKKLLLSDSGFYLCARGQVNSPLHFGNGTRLTVT.

This clonotype was recorded at least ten times. V gene TRBV7-9 combines with J gene TRBJ2-2; possibly TRBD1 for D (5 bases). This CDR3 comprises 15 residues. Looked up from germline, CDR1 is SEHNR and CDR2 is FQNEAQ (reference sequence). Trimming cost V 3 bases and J 1 base, with 9 bases left between them. Written as DNA, the CDR3 is TGTGCCAGCAGCTTGATGGACAAGAACACCGGGGAGCTGTTTTTT. Protein product: CASSLMDKNTGELFF. The full variable domain, completed using reference TRBV7-9 and TRBJ2-2, is DTGVSQNPRHKITKRGQNVTFRCDPISEHNRLYWYRQTLGQGPEFLTYFQNEAQLEKSRLLSDRFSAERPKGSFSTLEIQRTEQGDSAMYLCASSLMDKNTGELFFGEGSRLTVL.

This clonotype was recorded many times. The rearrangement joins TRBV6-1 to TRBJ1-2, with 10 bases aligning to TRBD1. This CDR3 is built from 19 residues. V lost 5 bases to trimming and J lost 7 bases; unmatched junction nucleotides: 22. Germline CDR1 reads MNHNS; CDR2 reads SASEGT. For the CDR3, the DNA is TGTGCCAGCAGTCGTAAGGGGACAGGGGCTACCATGCGCAGCCCTGGCTACACCTTC. This encodes CASSRKGTGATMRSPGYTF.

This clonotype showed up many times. The chain links TRBV18 to TRBJ2-1; 8 positions agree with TRBD2. The V gene end was trimmed by 5 bases and the J gene end by 4 bases; junction bases not matched to a gene: 1. This CDR3 is 13 amino acids long. The germline gives CDR1 KGHSH, CDR2 LQKENI. CDR3 in amino acids: CASSGLAYNEQFF. The CDR3 coding sequence is TGTGCCAGCTCAGGACTAGCTTACAATGAGCAGTTCTTC.

The sample holds many counts of this clonotype. The chain links TRBV3-1 to TRBJ1-4; 7 bases are shared with TRBD1. The V segment lost 3 bases and the J segment 5 bases; nucleotides outside the gene matches: 9. The germline V gene has CDR1 LGHDT and CDR2 YNNKEL (reference sequence). CDR3 length: 16 amino acids. This CDR3 reads CASSHRLQGPNEKLFF. The CDR3 DNA follows: TGTGCCAGCAGCCACAGACTACAGGGGCCCAATGAAAAACTGTTTTTT.